These 17 T cell receptor beta chains came from one sample sequenced in a study of graft-versus-host responses after intestinal transplantation. No antigens are known for them. Clones were sequenced by immunoSEQ multiplex PCR, and TCRdb holds only the in-frame ones, with some missing. The table shows around 87,000 clones, with roughly 92% occurring only once. The source was unstimulated CD8+ T cells sorted from spleen or lymph node cells, collected before transplant. Every receptor here comes from a human donor who was the organ donor for an intestinal transplant.

This clone was detected only a few times. V is TRBV4-1 and J is TRBJ1-4, with D tentatively TRBD1 (5 bases). This CDR3 has 16 residues. Germline loops: CDR1 MGHRA, CDR2 YSYEKL. V was shortened by 2 bases and J by 11 bases, with 21 bases between the two germline ends. In DNA form, the CDR3 reads TGCGCCAGCAGCCAATGGTCGGGACTCGGCGCCGGGAAACTGTTTTTT. This gives the protein CASSQWSGLGAGKLFF.

Concerning this clone itself: A read error may account for a junction end that differs from germline. The chain employs TRBV9 and TRBJ1-4; 8 bases fit TRBD1. The germline V gene has CDR1 SGDLS and CDR2 YYNGEE. This CDR3 has 14 amino acids. The CDR3 reads CAGSNTGGLEKLFF. DNA of the CDR3: TGTGCCGGCAGCAATACAGGGGGGTTAGAAAAACTGTTTTTT. Drawing the rest from reference TRBV9 and TRBJ1-4, the complete variable domain is DSGVTQTPKHLITATGQRVTLRCSPRSGDLSVYWYQQSLDQGLQFLIQYYNGEERAKGNILERFSAQQFPDLHSELNLSSLELGDSALYFCAGSNTGGLEKLFFGSGTQLSVL.

The chain combines TRBV7-9 with TRBJ2-5, with D possibly being TRBD1 (5 bases). The CDR3 runs to 14 residues. The V gene's germline CDR1 is SEHNR and CDR2 FQNEAQ (reference sequence). V was shortened by 5 bases and J by 5 bases, with 15 bases between the two germline ends. The CDR3: CASSPRQSWETQYF. The CDR3 nucleotides read TGTGCCAGCAGCCCAAGACAGAGCTGGGAGACCCAGTACTTC.

The rearrangement links TRBV9 to TRBJ1-2; D is perhaps TRBD1 (5 bases). Germline V CDR1 and CDR2: SGDLS, YYNGEE. This CDR3 is 11 amino acids long. The V and J ends lost 3 bases and 7 bases respectively, with 7 bases between them. The CDR3 loop is CASSAGVGYTF. The CDR3 DNA follows: TGTGCCAGCAGCGCGGGGGTTGGCTACACCTTC.

This rearrangement joins TRBV2 to TRBJ1-6; TRBD1 is a possible D gene (6 bases). Per germline, CDR1 SNHLY and CDR2 FYNNEI. This CDR3 is 14 amino acids long. V gave up 9 bases and J gave up 4 bases, with 13 bases separating them. The CDR3, as DNA: TGTGCCAGACAGTACAGGGCATATAATTCACCCCTCCACTTT. Its protein is CARQYRAYNSPLHF.

The chain couples TRBV6-1 to TRBJ2-3; D is perhaps TRBD1 (5 bases). The CDR3 totals 12 residues. Germline V gives CDR1 MNHNS, CDR2 SASEGT. V was trimmed by 10 bases and J by 4 bases, leaving 12 bases between them. As DNA, the CDR3 is TGTGCCACCCGAGACAGTCCAGATACGCAGTATTTT. It specifies CATRDSPDTQYF.

The chain has TRBV9 and TRBJ1-5, with a weak D call TRBD1 (6 bases). Germline CDR1 is SGDLS and CDR2 is YYNGEE. The ends were cut back, 3 bases at V and 7 bases at J, with 14 bases in the middle. There are 14 residues in the CDR3. The CDR3 protein is CASSASGDWQPQHF. The CDR3, as DNA: TGTGCCAGCAGCGCCTCAGGGGATTGGCAGCCCCAGCATTTT. The full variable domain, in which reference TRBV9 and TRBJ1-5 provide the parts outside the CDR3, is DSGVTQTPKHLITATGQRVTLRCSPRSGDLSVYWYQQSLDQGLQFLIQYYNGEERAKGNILERFSAQQFPDLHSELNLSSLELGDSALYFCASSASGDWQPQHFGDGTRLSIL.

CDR3 nucleotide sequence: TGTGCCAGCAGCCCCGACAGGGGTTACAATGAGCAGTTCTTC. The encoded protein is CASSPDRGYNEQFF. The chain is built from TRBV5-4 and TRBJ2-1; 8 nucleotides line up with TRBD1. After removal of 4 bases from V and 4 bases from J, the junction contained 4 bases not matched to a gene. CDR3 length equals 14 residues. Germline CDR1 and CDR2: SGHNT and YYREEE (reference sequence).

The chain combines TRBV18 with TRBJ2-7; D unclear. Trimming stripped 6 bases from V and 1 base from J, with 10 bases between. The V gene's germline CDR1 is KGHSH and CDR2 LQKENI. The CDR3 extends over 13 amino acids. The DNA for the CDR3 is TGTGCCAGCTCCCTATCTAGATCCTACGAGCAGTACTTC. It codes for CASSLSRSYEQYF.

This clone has a handful of counts. The sample contains more than one DNA sequence encoding this CDR3. The V and J genes are TRBV7-9 and TRBJ2-3, with TRBD2 matching over 9 bases. Trimming at V came to 6 bases and at J to 4 bases, leaving 11 bases not matched to a gene. The germline V gene encodes CDR1 SEHNR and CDR2 FQNEAQ (reference sequence). The CDR3 runs 16 residues. DNA for the CDR3: TGTGCCAGCAGGTCTATAGCGGGGGAGGTGTCAGATACGCAGTATTTT. Translation gives CASRSIAGEVSDTQYF.

The chain links TRBV6-5 to TRBJ1-1; 8 bases line up with TRBD1. Germline CDR1 reads MNHEY; CDR2 reads SVGAGI. The CDR3 totals 12 residues. Unmatched junction bases numbered 8, after V lost 6 bases and J lost 11 bases. Here the CDR3 reads CASSKTGVQAFF. In nucleotides, the CDR3 is TGTGCCAGCAGCAAGACAGGGGTCCAGGCTTTCTTT.

V is TRBV4-1 and J is TRBJ1-3; D ambiguous. Germline CDR1 reads MGHRA; CDR2 reads YSYEKL. CDR3 length equals 13 residues. V lost 2 bases to trimming and J lost 8 bases, with 10 bases between them. The CDR3 bases are TGCGCCAGCAGCCAAATCGGCGGGGACACCATATATTTT. This sequence encodes CASSQIGGDTIYF.

The chain couples TRBV7-3 to TRBJ2-3, with 9 bases aligning to TRBD2. The CDR3 loop spans 16 amino acids. Germline assignment: CDR1 SGHTA and CDR2 FQGTGA. V gave up 5 bases and J gave up 2 bases; unmatched junction bases: 8. The DNA for the CDR3 is TGTGCCAGCAGCCCAGGGCTAGCGGGGTTCACAGATACGCAGTATTTT. It codes for CASSPGLAGFTDTQYF.

The chain has TRBV27 and TRBJ1-2; 10 bases match TRBD1. The CDR3 length is 15 residues. CDR1 and CDR2 from the germline V gene are MNHEY and SMNVEV (reference sequence). V was pared by 5 bases and J by 5 bases, with 8 bases of the junction left unmatched. CDR3 sequence: CASSPRGQGLYGYTF. Here the CDR3 DNA reads TGTGCCAGCAGTCCACGGGGACAGGGGTTGTATGGCTACACCTTC.

This rearrangement joins TRBV28 to TRBJ1-5; 9 bases line up with TRBD1. V gave up 5 bases and J gave up 1 base; unmatched junction bases: 6. CDR1 and CDR2 (germline): MDHEN, SYDVKM. This CDR3 is 16 amino acids long. The CDR3 DNA reads TGTGCCAGCAGTATCACAGGGGGCTTAAGCAATCAGCCCCAGCATTTT. Amino acid sequence: CASSITGGLSNQPQHF.

The chain joins TRBV19 to TRBJ1-1; D may be TRBD1 (6 bases). V lost 6 bases, J lost 1 base, and 9 bases lay in between. The CDR3 has 13 residues. Per the germline V gene, CDR1 is LNHDA and CDR2 is SQIVND (reference sequence). For the CDR3, the DNA is TGTGCCAGTAGCAGAGGGGGGAACACTGAAGCTTTCTTT. This codes for CASSRGGNTEAFF.

The chain uses TRBV7-6 and TRBJ2-7, with TRBD1 matching over 10 bases. The CDR3 has 17 residues. Germline V gives CDR1 SGHVS, CDR2 FNYEAQ. J lost 5 bases, V lost 5 bases, and 15 bases had no gene match. DNA of the CDR3: TGTGCCAGCAGCCAACGGGACAGGGGCGCGCCTGCGGACGAGCAGTACTTC. Its protein is CASSQRDRGAPADEQYF.